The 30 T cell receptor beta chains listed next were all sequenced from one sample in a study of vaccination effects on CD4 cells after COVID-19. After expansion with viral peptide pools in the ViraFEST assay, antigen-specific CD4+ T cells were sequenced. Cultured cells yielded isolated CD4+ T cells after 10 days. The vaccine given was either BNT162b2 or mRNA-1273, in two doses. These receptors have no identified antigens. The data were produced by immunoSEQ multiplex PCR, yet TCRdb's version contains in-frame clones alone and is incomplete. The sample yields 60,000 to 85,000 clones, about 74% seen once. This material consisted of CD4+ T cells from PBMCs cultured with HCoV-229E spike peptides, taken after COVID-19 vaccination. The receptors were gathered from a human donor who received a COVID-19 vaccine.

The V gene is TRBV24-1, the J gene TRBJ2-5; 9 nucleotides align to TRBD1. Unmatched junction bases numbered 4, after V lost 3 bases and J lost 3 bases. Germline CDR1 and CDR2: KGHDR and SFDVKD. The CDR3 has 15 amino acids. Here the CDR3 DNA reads TGTGCCACCAGTGATCCCGGGACAGGGAAAGAGACCCAGTACTTC. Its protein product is CATSDPGTGKETQYF.

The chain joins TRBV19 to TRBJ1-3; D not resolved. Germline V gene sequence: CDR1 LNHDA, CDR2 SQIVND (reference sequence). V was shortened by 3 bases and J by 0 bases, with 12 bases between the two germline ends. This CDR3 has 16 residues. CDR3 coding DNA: TGTGCCAGTAGTATCCAGCCCCCGGGCTCTGGAAACACCATATATTTT. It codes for CASSIQPPGSGNTIYF.

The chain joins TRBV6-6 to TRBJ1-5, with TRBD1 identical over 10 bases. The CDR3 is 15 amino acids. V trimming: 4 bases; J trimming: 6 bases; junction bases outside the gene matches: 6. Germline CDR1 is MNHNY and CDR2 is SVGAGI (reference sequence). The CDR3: CASSWGQGPFQPQHF. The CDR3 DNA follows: TGTGCCAGCAGTTGGGGACAGGGGCCTTTTCAGCCCCAGCATTTT.

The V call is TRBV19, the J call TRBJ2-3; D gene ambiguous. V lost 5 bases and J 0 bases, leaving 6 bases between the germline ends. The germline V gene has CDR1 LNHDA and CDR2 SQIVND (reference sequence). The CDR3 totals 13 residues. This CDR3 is CASSSQSTDTQYF. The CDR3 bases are TGTGCCAGTAGTTCCCAGAGCACAGATACGCAGTATTTT.

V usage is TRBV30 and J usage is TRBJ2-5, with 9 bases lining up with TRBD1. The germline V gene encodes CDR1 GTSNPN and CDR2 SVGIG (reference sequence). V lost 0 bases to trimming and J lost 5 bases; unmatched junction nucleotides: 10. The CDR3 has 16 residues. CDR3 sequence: CAWSVMNRGRRETQYF. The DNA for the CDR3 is TGTGCCTGGAGTGTAATGAACAGGGGGCGTCGGGAGACCCAGTACTTC.

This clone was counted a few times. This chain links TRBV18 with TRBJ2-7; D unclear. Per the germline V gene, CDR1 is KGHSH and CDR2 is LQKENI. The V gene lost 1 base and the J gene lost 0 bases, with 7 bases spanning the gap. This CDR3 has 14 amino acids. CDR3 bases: TGTGCCAGCTCACCACGTCCCAGCTCCTACGAGCAGTACGTC. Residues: CASSPRPSSYEQYV.

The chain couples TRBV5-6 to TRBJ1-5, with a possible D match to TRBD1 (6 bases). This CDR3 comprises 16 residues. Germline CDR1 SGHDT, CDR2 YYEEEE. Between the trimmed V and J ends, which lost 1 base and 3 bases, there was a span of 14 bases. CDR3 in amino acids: CASSLFRTDINQPQHF. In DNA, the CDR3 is TGTGCCAGCAGCTTGTTCCGGACAGACATCAATCAGCCCCAGCATTTT.

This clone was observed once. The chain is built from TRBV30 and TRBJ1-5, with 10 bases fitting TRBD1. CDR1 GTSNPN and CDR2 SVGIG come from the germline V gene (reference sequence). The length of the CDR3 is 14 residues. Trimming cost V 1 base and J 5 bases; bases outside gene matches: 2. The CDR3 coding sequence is TGTGCCTGGAGTGCGGACAGGGGGGATCAGCCCCAGCATTTT. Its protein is CAWSADRGDQPQHF.

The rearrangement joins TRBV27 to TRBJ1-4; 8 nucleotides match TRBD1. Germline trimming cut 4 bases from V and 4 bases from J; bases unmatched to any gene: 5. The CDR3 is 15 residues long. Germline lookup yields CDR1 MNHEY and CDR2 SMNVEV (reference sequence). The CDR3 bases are TGTGCCAGCAGTTCCCAGGGGGCCCTTAATGAAAAACTGTTTTTT. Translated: CASSSQGALNEKLFF.

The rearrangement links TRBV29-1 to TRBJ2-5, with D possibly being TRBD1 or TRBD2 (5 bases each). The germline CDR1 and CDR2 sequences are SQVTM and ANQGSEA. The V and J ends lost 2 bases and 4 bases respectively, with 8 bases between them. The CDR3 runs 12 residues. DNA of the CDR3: TGCAGCGTTGAACCAGGGACAGAGACCCAGTACTTC. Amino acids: CSVEPGTETQYF.

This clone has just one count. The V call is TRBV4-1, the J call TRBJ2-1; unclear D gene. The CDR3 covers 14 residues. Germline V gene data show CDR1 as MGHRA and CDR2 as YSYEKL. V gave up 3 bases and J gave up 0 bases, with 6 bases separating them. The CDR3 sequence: CASSQGNSYNEQFF. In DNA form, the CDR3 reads TGCGCCAGCAGCCAGGGGAACTCCTACAATGAGCAGTTCTTC.

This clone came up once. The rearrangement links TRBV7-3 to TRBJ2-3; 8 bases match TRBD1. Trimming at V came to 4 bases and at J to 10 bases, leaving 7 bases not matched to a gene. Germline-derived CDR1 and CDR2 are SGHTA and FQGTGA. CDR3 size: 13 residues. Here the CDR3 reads CASSSIDRGSQYF. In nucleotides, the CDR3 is TGTGCCAGCAGCTCCATAGACAGGGGCTCGCAGTATTTT.

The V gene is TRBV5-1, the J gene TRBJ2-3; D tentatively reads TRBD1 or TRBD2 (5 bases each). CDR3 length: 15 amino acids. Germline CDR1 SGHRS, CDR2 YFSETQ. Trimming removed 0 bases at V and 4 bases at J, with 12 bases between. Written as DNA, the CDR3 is TGCGCCAGCAGCTTGGCCTTTGGGGGTTCAGATACGCAGTATTTT. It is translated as CASSLAFGGSDTQYF.

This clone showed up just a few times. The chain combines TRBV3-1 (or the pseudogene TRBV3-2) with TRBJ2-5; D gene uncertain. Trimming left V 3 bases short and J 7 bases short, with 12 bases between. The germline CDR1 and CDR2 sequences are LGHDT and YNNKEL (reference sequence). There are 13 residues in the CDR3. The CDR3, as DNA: TGTGCCAGCAGCCACAGTACAGTAGGGACCCAGTACTTC. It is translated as CASSHSTVGTQYF.

CDR3 DNA sequence: TGTGCCAGCGGAAGGATCTCTGGGGCCAACGTCCTGACTTTC. It is translated as CASGRISGANVLTF. The V call is TRBV2, the J call TRBJ2-6; D uncertain. CDR1 and CDR2 (germline): SNHLY, FYNNEI. The CDR3 is 14 residues long. Trimming cost V 8 bases and J 0 bases, with 8 bases left between them.

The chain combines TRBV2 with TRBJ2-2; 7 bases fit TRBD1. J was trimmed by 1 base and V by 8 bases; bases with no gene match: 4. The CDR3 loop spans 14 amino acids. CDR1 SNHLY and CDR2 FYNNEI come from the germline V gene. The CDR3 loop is CASETGVNTGELFF. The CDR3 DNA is TGTGCCAGCGAAACAGGGGTGAACACCGGGGAGCTGTTTTTT.

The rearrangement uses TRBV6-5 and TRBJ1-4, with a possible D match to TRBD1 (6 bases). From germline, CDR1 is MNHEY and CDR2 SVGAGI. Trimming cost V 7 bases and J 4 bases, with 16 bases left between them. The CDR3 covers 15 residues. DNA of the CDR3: TGTGCCAGCACCCGGGACACCGGGGGTAATGAAAAACTGTTTTTT. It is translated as CASTRDTGGNEKLFF.

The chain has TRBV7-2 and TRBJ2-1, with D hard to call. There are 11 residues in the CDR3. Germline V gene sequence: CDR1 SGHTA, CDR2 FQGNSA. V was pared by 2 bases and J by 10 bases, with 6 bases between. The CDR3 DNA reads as TGTGCCAGCAGCTTAAACGGCGAGCAGTTCTTC. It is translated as CASSLNGEQFF.

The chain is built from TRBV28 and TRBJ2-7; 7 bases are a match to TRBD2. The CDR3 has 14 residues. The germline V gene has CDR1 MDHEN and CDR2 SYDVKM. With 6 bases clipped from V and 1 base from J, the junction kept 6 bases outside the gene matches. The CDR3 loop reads CASREGGRSYEQYV. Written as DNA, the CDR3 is TGTGCCAGCAGGGAGGGAGGGAGGTCCTACGAGCAGTACGTC.

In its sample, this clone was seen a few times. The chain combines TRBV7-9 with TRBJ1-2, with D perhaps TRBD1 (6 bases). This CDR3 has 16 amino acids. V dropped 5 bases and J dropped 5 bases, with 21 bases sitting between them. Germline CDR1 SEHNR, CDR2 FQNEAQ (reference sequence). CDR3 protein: CASSPRSADRPYGYTF. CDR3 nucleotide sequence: TGTGCCAGCAGCCCGCGCTCCGCGGACAGACCTTATGGCTACACCTTC.

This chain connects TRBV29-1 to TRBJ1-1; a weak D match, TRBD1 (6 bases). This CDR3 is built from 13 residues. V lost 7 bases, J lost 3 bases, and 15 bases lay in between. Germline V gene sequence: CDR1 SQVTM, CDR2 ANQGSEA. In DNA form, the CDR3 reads TGCAGCGGGGGGCCAGGGGCTTACACTGAAGCTTTCTTT. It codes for CSGGPGAYTEAFF. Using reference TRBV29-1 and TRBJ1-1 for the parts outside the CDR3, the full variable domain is SAVISQKPSRDICQRGTSLTIQCQVDSQVTMMFWYRQQPGQSLTLIATANQGSEATYESGFVIDKFPISRPNLTFSTLTVSNMSPEDSSIYLCSGGPGAYTEAFFGQGTRLTVV.

The CDR3 nucleotides read TGTGCCAGCAGGAAAGAATCCGGTAACACTGAAGCTTTCTTT. Translation: CASRKESGNTEAFF. The gene calls are TRBV6-5 and TRBJ1-1; D call uncertain. Trimming took off 6 bases at V and 2 bases at J, with 13 bases between the two ends. CDR3 length: 14 residues. Per germline, CDR1 MNHEY and CDR2 SVGAGI.

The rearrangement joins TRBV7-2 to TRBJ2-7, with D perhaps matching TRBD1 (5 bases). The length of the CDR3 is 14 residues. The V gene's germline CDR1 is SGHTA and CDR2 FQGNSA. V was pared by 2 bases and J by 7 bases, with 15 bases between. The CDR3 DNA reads TGTGCCAGCAGCTTAACACAACAGGTTGAAGAGCAGTACGTC. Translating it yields CASSLTQQVEEQYV.

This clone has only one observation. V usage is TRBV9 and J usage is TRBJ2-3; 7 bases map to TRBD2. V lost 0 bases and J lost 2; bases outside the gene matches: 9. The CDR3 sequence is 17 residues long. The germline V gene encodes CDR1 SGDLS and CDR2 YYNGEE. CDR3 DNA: TGTGCCAGCAGCGTAGCTGGGATAGCGGGCTTCACAGATACGCAGTATTTT. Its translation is CASSVAGIAGFTDTQYF.

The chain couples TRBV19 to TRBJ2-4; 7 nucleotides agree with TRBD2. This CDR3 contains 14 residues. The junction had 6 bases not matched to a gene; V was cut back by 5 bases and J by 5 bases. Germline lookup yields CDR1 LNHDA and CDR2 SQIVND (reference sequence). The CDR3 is CASSGLREENIQYF. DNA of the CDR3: TGTGCCAGTAGTGGGCTCCGGGAGGAAAACATTCAGTACTTC.

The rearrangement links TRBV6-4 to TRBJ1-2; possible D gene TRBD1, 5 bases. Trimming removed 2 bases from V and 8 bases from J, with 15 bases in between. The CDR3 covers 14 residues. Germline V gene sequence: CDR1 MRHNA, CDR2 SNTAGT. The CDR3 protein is CASSDRAGIRGYTF. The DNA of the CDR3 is TGTGCCAGCAGTGACAGAGCAGGGATCCGCGGCTACACCTTC.

Written as DNA, the CDR3 is TGCAGCGTTGAGTTAGCGGGGTCCTACAATGAGCAGTTCTTC. It yields the protein CSVELAGSYNEQFF. V usage is TRBV29-1 and J usage is TRBJ2-1; 8 bases are shared with TRBD2. The CDR3 totals 14 residues. Trimming took 3 bases from V and 1 from J; bases not matched to a gene: 2. From germline, CDR1 is SQVTM and CDR2 ANQGSEA.

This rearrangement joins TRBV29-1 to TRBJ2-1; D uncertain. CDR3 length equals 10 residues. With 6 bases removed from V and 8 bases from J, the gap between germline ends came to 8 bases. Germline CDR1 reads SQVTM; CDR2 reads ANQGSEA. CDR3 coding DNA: TGCAGCGTCGGAGTGGATGAGCAGTTCTTC. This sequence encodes CSVGVDEQFF.

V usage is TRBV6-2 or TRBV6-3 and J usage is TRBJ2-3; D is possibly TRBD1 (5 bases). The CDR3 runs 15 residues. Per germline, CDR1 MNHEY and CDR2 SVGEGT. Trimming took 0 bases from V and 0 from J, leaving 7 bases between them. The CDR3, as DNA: TGTGCCAGCAGTTACTCCCAGGGTAGCACAGATACGCAGTATTTT. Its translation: CASSYSQGSTDTQYF.

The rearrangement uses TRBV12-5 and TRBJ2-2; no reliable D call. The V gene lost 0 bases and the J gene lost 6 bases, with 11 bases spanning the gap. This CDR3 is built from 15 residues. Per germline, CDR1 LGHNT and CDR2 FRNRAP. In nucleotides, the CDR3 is TGTGCTAGTGGTTTGGTACTGAGTGGGGCCGGGGAGCTGTTTTTT. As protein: CASGLVLSGAGELFF.